The present entry profiles one T cell receptor (beta chain) with its context. Per germline, CDR1 SQVTM and CDR2 ANQGSEA. The CDR3 extends over 11 amino acids. With 3 bases removed from V and 5 bases from J, the gap between germline ends came to 8 bases. The entry originates in a study of cytomegalovirus exposure and HLA in healthy donors. Vbeta (60) and Jbeta (13) primers were used in the PCR. This table comes from immunoSEQ multiplex PCR, and its TCRdb copy is limited to in-frame clones, with some not included. This table has under 150,000 clones, 60% to 85% appearing once. Sample: PBMCs. This TCR was sampled from a woman aged 40-49 years in good health and CMV-seronegative. This sequence joins TRBV29-1 and TRBJ2-7; D gene unclear. CDR3 in amino acids: CSVDLGHEQYF. Written as DNA, the CDR3 is TGCAGCGTTGACTTGGGCCACGAGCAGTACTTC.